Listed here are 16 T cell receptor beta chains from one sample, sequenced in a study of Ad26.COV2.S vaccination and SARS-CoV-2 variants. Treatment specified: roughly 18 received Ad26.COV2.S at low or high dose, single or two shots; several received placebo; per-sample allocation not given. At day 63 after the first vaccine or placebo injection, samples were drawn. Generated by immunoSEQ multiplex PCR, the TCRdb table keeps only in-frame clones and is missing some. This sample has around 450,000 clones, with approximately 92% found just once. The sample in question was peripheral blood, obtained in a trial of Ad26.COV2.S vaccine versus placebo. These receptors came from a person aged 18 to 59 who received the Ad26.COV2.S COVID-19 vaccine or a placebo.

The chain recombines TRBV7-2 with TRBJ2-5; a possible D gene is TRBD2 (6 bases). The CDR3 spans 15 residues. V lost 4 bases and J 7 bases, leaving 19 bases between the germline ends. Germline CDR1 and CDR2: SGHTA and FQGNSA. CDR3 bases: TGTGCCAGCAGCTGGGCCCCGAGGACGGGGGTGACCCAGTACTTC. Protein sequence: CASSWAPRTGVTQYF.

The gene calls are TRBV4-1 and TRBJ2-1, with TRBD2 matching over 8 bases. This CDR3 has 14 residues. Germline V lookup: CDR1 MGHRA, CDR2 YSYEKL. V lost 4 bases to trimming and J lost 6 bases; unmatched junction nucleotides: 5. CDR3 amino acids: CASSRGTSINEQFF. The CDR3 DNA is TGCGCCAGCAGCCGAGGGACTAGTATCAATGAGCAGTTCTTC.

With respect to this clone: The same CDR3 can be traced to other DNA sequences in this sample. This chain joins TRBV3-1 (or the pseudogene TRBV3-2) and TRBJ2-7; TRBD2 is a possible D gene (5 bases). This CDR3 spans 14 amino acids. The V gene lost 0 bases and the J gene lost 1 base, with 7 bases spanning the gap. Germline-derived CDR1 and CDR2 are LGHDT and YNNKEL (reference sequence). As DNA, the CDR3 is TGTGCCAGCAGCCAAGACTCGGGGTCCTACGAGCAGTACTTC. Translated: CASSQDSGSYEQYF.

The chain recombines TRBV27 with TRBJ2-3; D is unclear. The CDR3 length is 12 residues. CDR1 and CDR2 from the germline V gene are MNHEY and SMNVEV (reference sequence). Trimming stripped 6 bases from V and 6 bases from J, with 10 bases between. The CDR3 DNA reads TGTGCCAGCAGCAGTTTGTGGGATACGCAGTATTTT. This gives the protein CASSSLWDTQYF.

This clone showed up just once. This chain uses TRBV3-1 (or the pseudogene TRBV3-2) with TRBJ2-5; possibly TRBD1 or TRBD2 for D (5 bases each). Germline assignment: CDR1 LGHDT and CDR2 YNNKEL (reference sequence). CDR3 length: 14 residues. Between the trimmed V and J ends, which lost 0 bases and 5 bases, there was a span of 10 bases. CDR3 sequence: CASSQDVWGETQYF. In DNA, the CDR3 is TGTGCCAGCAGCCAAGATGTGTGGGGGGAGACCCAGTACTTC.

The CDR3 sequence: CASSLGQGGDSPLHF. CDR3 in DNA: TGTGCCAGCAGCTTAGGACAGGGTGGGGATTCACCCCTCCACTTT. This chain links TRBV7-9 with TRBJ1-6; the match to TRBD1 covers 7 bases. This CDR3 has 15 residues. Germline CDR1 SEHNR, CDR2 FQNEAQ (reference sequence). The ends lost 1 base at V and 8 bases at J; junction bases unmatched: 5.

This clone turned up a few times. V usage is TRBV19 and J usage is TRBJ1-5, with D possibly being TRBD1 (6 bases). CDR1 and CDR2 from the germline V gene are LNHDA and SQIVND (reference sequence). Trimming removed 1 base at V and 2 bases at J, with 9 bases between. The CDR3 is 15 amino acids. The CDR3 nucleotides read TGTGCCAGTAGTATAGGCAGGGGACGCAATCAGCCCCAGCATTTT. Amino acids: CASSIGRGRNQPQHF.

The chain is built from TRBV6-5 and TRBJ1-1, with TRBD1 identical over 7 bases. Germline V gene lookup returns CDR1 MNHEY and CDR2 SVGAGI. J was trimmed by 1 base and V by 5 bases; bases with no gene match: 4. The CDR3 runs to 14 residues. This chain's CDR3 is CASSQQGWNTEAFF. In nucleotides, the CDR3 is TGTGCCAGCAGTCAACAGGGGTGGAACACTGAAGCTTTCTTT.

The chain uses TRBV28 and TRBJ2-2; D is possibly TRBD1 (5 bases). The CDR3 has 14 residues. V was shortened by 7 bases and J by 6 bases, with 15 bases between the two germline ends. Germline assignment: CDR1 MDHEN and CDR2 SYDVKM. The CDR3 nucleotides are TGTGCCAGCAAAGGGGATCGGGTACCCGGGGAGCTGTTTTTT. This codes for CASKGDRVPGELFF.

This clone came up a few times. CDR3 in DNA: TGTGCCAGCAGCCTCGCAGTTGGCAATCAGCCCCAGCATTTT. This gives the protein CASSLAVGNQPQHF. The rearrangement links TRBV7-8 to TRBJ1-5; D unclear. Deletions cut 5 bases from V and 2 bases from J, with 10 bases between. CDR3 size: 14 residues. Germline CDR1 and CDR2: SGHVS and FQNEAQ.

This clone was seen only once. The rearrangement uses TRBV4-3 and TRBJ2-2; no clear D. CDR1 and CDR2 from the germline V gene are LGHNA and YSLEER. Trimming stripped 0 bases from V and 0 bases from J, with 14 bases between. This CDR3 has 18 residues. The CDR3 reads CASSQEATAFANTGELFF. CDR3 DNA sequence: TGCGCCAGCAGCCAAGAGGCCACTGCGTTCGCGAACACCGGGGAGCTGTTTTTT.

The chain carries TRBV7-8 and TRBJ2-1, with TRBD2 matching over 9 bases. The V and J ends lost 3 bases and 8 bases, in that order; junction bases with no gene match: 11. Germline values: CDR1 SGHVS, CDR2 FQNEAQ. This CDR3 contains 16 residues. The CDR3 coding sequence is TGTGCCAGCAGCTTTGGGAGTCGGCGGGAGGGCCATGAGCAGTTCTTC. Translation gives CASSFGSRREGHEQFF.

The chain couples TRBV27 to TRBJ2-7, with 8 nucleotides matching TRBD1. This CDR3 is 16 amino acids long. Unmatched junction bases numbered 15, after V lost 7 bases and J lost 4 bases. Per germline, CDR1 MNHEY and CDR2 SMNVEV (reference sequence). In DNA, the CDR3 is TGTGCCAGCACCTCGGCATCCAGGGGGCGAGGATACGAGCAGTACTTC. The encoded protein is CASTSASRGRGYEQYF.

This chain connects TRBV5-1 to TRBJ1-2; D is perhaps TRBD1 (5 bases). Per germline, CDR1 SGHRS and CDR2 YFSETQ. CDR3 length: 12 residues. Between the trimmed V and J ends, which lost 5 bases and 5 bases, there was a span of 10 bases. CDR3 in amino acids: CASRLGAYGYTF. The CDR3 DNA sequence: TGCGCCAGCAGGCTTGGGGCGTATGGCTACACCTTC.

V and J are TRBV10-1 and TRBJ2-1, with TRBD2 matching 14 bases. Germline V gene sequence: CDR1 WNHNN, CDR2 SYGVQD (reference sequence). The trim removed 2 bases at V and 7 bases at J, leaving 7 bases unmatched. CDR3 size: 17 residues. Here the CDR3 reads CASSERDGLAGGNEQFF. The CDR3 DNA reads TGCGCCAGCAGTGAGCGAGACGGACTAGCGGGAGGAAATGAGCAGTTCTTC.

The CDR3 nucleotides read TGTGCCAGCAGCGTAGTTGGCAGGCCGACTGCCGGGGAGCTGTTTTTT. It is translated as CASSVVGRPTAGELFF. The chain couples TRBV9 to TRBJ2-2; D is undetermined. This CDR3 is 16 amino acids long. Germline V CDR1 and CDR2: SGDLS, YYNGEE. The V end was cut by 0 bases, the J end by 6 bases, with 15 bases between.